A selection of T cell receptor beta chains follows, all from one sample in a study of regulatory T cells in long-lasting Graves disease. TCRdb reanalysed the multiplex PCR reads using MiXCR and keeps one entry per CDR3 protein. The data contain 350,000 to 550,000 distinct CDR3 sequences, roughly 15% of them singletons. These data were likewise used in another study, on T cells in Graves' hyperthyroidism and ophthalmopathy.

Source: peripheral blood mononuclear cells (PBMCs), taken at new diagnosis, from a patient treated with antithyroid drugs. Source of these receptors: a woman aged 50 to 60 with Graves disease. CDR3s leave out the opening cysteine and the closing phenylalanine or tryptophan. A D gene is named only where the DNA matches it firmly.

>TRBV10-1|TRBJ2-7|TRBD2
ASSASLAGAYEQY
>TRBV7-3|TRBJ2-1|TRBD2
ASSLQGTRGSNEQF
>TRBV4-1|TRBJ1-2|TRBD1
ASSQTTGVDGYT
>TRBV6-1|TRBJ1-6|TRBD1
ASSKGDSNSPLH
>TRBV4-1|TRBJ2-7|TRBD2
ASSQPGLAGAVSYEQY
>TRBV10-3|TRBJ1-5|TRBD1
AISESGTGTPNQPQH
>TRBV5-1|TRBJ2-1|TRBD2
ASSPAGTSMANEQF
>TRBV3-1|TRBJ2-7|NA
ASGAGLIAYEQY
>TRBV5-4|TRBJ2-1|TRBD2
ASSWGLAGGLGEQF
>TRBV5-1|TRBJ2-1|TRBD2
ASSLVLREGVLDEQF
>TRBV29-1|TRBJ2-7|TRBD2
SVAGLRYEQY
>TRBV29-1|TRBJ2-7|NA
SVAPVLEGEQY
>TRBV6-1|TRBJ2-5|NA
ASSNRVQETQY
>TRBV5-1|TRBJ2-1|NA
ASSPLSYNEQF
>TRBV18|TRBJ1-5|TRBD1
ASSPGQGISNQPQH
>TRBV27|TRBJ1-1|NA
ASSSTGRNTEAF
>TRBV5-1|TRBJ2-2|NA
ASSSSGGRDTGELF
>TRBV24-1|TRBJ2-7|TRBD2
ATSDSTGPAGEQY
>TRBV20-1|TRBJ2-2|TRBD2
SARGGGLNTGELF
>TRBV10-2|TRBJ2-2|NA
ASSGAQRTGELF
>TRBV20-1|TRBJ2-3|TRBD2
SARDRLAGAPHTDTQY
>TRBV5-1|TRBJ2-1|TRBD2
ASSGGRDSYNEQF
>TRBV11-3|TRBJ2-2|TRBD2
ASSSGTTNTGELF
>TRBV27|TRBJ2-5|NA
ASSSTQGLETQY
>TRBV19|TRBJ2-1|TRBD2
ASSIETAGSYYNEQF
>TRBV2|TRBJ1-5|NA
ASSVGQGGASQH
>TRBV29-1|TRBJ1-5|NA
SVRTDSNQPQH
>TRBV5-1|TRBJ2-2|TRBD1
ASSLEGTGFTGELF
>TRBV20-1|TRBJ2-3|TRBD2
SARRPGTSLRTQY
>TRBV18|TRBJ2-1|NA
ASSPRQSSYNEQF
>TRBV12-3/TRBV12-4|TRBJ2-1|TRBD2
ASRGSGSKYNEQF
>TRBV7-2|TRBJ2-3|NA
ASRFGPATDTQY
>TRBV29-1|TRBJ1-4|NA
SAWTVATNEKLF
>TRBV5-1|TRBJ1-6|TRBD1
ASSGEPGQGNSPLH
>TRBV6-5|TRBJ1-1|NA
ASSYVVGLNTEAF
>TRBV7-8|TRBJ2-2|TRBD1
ASSMDRTGELF
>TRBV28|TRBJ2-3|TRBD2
ASSPLAGEDTDTQY
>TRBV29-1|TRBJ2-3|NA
SVEEPWGSDTQY
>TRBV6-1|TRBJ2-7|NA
ANQPLVGSSYEQY
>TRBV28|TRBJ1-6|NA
ASSSPGGPNSPLH
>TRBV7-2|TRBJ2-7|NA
ASSLAKNEQY
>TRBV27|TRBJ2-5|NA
ASSSLERQTQY
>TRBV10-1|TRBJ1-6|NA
ASLDPVPSYNSPLH
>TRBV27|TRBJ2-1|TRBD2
ASSSGRLAGDNEQF
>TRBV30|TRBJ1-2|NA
AWSPLGAGIRLPRGYT
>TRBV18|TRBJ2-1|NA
ASSPPGGSNYNEQF
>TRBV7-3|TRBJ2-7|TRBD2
ASSPGLAGGGEQY
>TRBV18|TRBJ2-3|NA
ASSPDSSDTQY
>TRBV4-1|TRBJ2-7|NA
ASSQDGGRGGSYEQY
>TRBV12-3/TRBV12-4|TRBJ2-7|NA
ASRAPGQLYEQY
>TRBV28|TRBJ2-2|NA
ASSPPPGRGTGELF